This T cell receptor beta chain was profiled in a study of blood T cell repertoires in COVID-19. Original analysis: Reference gene primers were amplified, and this amplification served to estimate nucleated cell counts. Libraries were prepared by immunoSEQ multiplex PCR; TCRdb keeps only in-frame clonotypes and omits some of them. The DNA was the basis for D and trimming; V, J and clone size are from that table. The data contain hundreds of thousands of clones, approximately 89% of them singletons. Concerning this clone itself: Since the CDR3 does not end with the conserved phenylalanine or tryptophan, this likely comes from a read error. The DNA is left out, because the CDR3 cannot be placed on it with certainty; the CDR3 is given as TCRdb lists it.

The receptor's source is a woman aged 25-40 years who had recovered from COVID-19. Sequencing used peripheral blood.

The CDR3 loop reads CASSRDRLWG. V and J are TRBV2 and TRBJ1-1; the table gives TRBD1 as D, unverified against the DNA. Germline V CDR1 and CDR2: SNHLY, FYNNEI. The CDR3 has 10 residues if both end residues are counted.